The 29 T cell receptor beta chains below were found in one sample sequenced in a study of blood T cells in healthy people across ages. With a J-beta primer mix and a sample-barcoded 5' primer, a second PCR ran 7 to 11 cycles. TCRdb reprocessed the 5' RACE reads via MiXCR and lists one record per CDR3 protein. The sample lists about 680,000 distinct CDR3 sequences, about half occurring once. The sequenced sample consisted of blood. Receptors originate from a woman aged 60-70 years in good health.

V usage is TRBV20-1 and J usage is TRBJ1-5; 7 nucleotides match TRBD1. Germline lookup yields CDR1 DFQATT and CDR2 SNEGSKA (reference sequence). The CDR3 has 14 residues. The junction had 4 bases not matched to a gene; V was cut back by 3 bases and J by 2 bases. In DNA form, the CDR3 reads TGCAGTGCTAGCCTCGGACAGGGCAATCAGCCCCAGCATTTT. Protein sequence: CSASLGQGNQPQHF.

This clonotype appeared a few times. The DNA of the CDR3 is TGTGCCAGCAGTGGGGCAGGTGAGCGGAACGAGCAGTACTTC. Residues: CASSGAGERNEQYF. The J gene is TRBJ2-7, the V gene TRBV28; D might be TRBD1 or TRBD2, each matching 5 bases. Germline loops: CDR1 MDHEN, CDR2 SYDVKM. V was shortened by 5 bases and J by 5 bases, with 16 bases between the two germline ends. The CDR3 extends over 14 amino acids.

This chain connects TRBV12-3 or TRBV12-4 to TRBJ2-4; D perhaps matches TRBD2 (7 bases). This CDR3 comprises 16 residues. The V and J ends lost 5 bases and 1 base respectively, with 15 bases between them. CDR3 amino acids: CASSRLGGGAKNIQYF. The CDR3 nucleotides read TGTGCCAGCAGTCGACTTGGCGGGGGCGCCAAAAACATTCAGTACTTC.

The chain has TRBV20-1 and TRBJ1-2, with 7 bases that match TRBD1. Trimming removed 1 base from V and 6 bases from J; junction bases left unmatched: 8. The germline CDR1 and CDR2 sequences are DFQATT and SNEGSKA (reference sequence). The CDR3 has 14 residues. This chain's CDR3 is CSARGRQGVHGYTF. CDR3 sequence (DNA): TGCAGTGCTAGAGGTAGACAGGGTGTACATGGCTACACCTTC.

The genes are TRBV6-2 or TRBV6-3 and TRBJ1-5; no clear D. V was cut by 0 bases and J by 6 bases, with 15 bases left in between. The CDR3 covers 16 residues. CDR1 and CDR2 (germline): MNHEY, SVGEGT. The CDR3 DNA follows: TGTGCCAGCAGTTACTCGACACCGGGCGAGGGTCAGCCCCAGCATTTT. Translating it yields CASSYSTPGEGQPQHF.

CDR3: CSAREDRDYGYTF. The CDR3 region has the DNA TGCAGTGCTAGAGAAGATCGAGACTATGGCTACACCTTC. The chain links TRBV20-1 to TRBJ1-2; no definite D call. This CDR3 comprises 13 residues. Trimming removed 0 bases at V and 3 bases at J, with 8 bases between. The germline gives CDR1 DFQATT, CDR2 SNEGSKA (reference sequence).

J is TRBJ2-7 and V is TRBV20-1, with 8 bases fitting TRBD2. Per germline, CDR1 DFQATT and CDR2 SNEGSKA (reference sequence). The trim removed 2 bases at V and 4 bases at J, leaving 13 bases unmatched. This CDR3 has 16 residues. The CDR3 nucleotides read TGCAGTGCTAGACCCCAAACGGGACTAGTGGCGTACGAGCAGTACTTC. Translated, it gives CSARPQTGLVAYEQYF.

V usage is TRBV28 and J usage is TRBJ2-3; D is possibly TRBD1 (6 bases). The length of the CDR3 is 11 residues. Looked up from germline, CDR1 is MDHEN and CDR2 is SYDVKM. V was shortened by 6 bases and J by 9 bases, with 10 bases between the two germline ends. CDR3 sequence: CASRHRDTQYF. For the CDR3, the DNA is TGTGCCAGCAGACACAGGGACACGCAGTATTTT.

This clonotype was detected only a few times. Written as DNA, the CDR3 is TGTGCCAGCAGTTTAAAGGCTAGGGCCACTGAAGCTTTCTTT. Translated, it gives CASSLKARATEAFF. V and J are TRBV12-3 or TRBV12-4 and TRBJ1-1; D gene uncertain. This CDR3 region has 14 residues. Deletions cut 2 bases from V and 4 bases from J, with 11 bases between.

J is TRBJ2-7 and V is TRBV6-5; maybe TRBD1 (5 bases). CDR1 is MNHEY, CDR2 SVGAGI, per germline. There are 12 residues in the CDR3. V lost 6 bases and J lost 2, with 8 bases in between. CDR3 DNA sequence: TGTGCCAGCAGGGACATTGCCTACGAGCAGTACTTC. The encoded protein is CASRDIAYEQYF.

The V gene is TRBV10-3, the J gene TRBJ2-1; 10 bases match TRBD2. J gave up 0 bases and V 11 bases, and 16 bases lay outside the gene matches. Germline-derived CDR1 and CDR2 are ENHRY and SYGVKD. The CDR3 runs to 18 residues. CDR3 sequence reads: CAAEASGSLGRSYNEQFF. The CDR3 DNA reads as TGTGCCGCCGAGGCTAGCGGGAGCCTTGGACGCTCCTACAATGAGCAGTTCTTC.

The rearrangement links TRBV30 to TRBJ2-7; perhaps D is TRBD1 or TRBD2 (6 bases each). The CDR3 is 15 residues long. The V gene lost 1 base and the J gene lost 7 bases, with 20 bases spanning the gap. Germline values: CDR1 GTSNPN, CDR2 SVGIG (reference sequence). In DNA, the CDR3 is TGTGCCTGGAGTGCACTGGGGGGCGGAAACAATGAGCAGTACTTC. Residues: CAWSALGGGNNEQYF.

V and J are TRBV6-2 or TRBV6-3 and TRBJ2-7; the D gene is possibly TRBD2 (6 bases). From germline, CDR1 is MNHEY and CDR2 SVGEGT. The CDR3 extends over 17 amino acids. Trimming removed 0 bases at V and 5 bases at J, with 20 bases between. CDR3 nucleotides: TGTGCCAGCAGTTACTCTGGGGGGAGGTCCATCATCGACGAGCAGTACTTC. Translating it yields CASSYSGGRSIIDEQYF.

Only a few counts were recorded for this clonotype. The chain employs TRBV27 and TRBJ2-7; D not certain. Per germline, CDR1 MNHEY and CDR2 SMNVEV (reference sequence). V was pared by 3 bases and J by 4 bases, with 16 bases between. This CDR3 is built from 15 residues. The CDR3 region is CASSLDFNTAYEQYF. Here the CDR3 DNA reads TGTGCCAGCAGTTTGGATTTTAATACAGCGTACGAGCAGTACTTC.

This clonotype occurred a few times. The chain links TRBV28 to TRBJ2-3, with TRBD2 matching 10 bases. This CDR3 comprises 17 residues. The V gene's germline CDR1 is MDHEN and CDR2 SYDVKM. After removal of 2 bases from V and 5 bases from J, the junction contained 10 bases not matched to a gene. CDR3 nucleotide sequence: TGTGCCAGCAGTTTAGCTAGCGGGAGCCCCGGGGGAGATACGCAGTATTTT. It codes for CASSLASGSPGGDTQYF.

The chain links TRBV9 to TRBJ1-1; the D gene is possibly TRBD1 (6 bases). CDR3 length equals 14 residues. The V end lost 7 bases, the J end lost 1 base, and 14 bases lay between the germline ends. From germline, CDR1 is SGDLS and CDR2 YYNGEE. The CDR3 DNA follows: TGTGCCAGCTCAAGGGGGGGCACGAACACTGAAGCTTTCTTT. Translating it yields CASSRGGTNTEAFF.

The V call is TRBV7-9, the J call TRBJ2-7; 7 bases fit TRBD1. J gave up 2 bases and V 0 bases, and 7 bases lay outside the gene matches. This CDR3 region has 16 residues. The germline gives CDR1 SEHNR, CDR2 FQNEAQ (reference sequence). In nucleotides, the CDR3 is TGTGCCAGCAGCTTAGCGCTTGGGGACAGAGCCTACGAGCAGTACTTC. Amino acids: CASSLALGDRAYEQYF.

This clonotype was seen more than once but under ten times. CDR3: CASSQDQDSITDTQYF. DNA of the CDR3: TGCGCCAGCAGCCAAGACCAGGACAGCATCACAGATACGCAGTATTTT. V usage is TRBV4-3 and J usage is TRBJ2-3; D possibly corresponds to TRBD1 (6 bases). Deletions cut 0 bases from V and 2 bases from J, with 12 bases between. Germline-derived CDR1 and CDR2 are LGHNA and YSLEER. The CDR3 contains 16 residues.

V and J are TRBV7-3 and TRBJ2-1, with 14 bases identical to TRBD2. Per germline, CDR1 SGHTA and CDR2 FQGTGA. The CDR3 is 17 residues long. Trimming cost V 5 bases and J 5 bases; bases outside gene matches: 8. The CDR3 nucleotides are TGTGCCAGCAGCAACCGACTAGCGGGAGGGCCGAACAATGAGCAGTTCTTC. Translated: CASSNRLAGGPNNEQFF.

V gene TRBV18 combines with J gene TRBJ1-1; possibly TRBD1 for D (5 bases). V lost 3 bases and J lost 2, with 16 bases in between. The CDR3 is made up of 16 amino acids. The germline CDR1 and CDR2 sequences are KGHSH and LQKENI. CDR3 in amino acids: CASSPNREGRNTEAFF. Written as DNA, the CDR3 is TGTGCCAGCTCACCGAATCGTGAGGGGAGAAACACTGAAGCTTTCTTT.

This sequence joins TRBV27 and TRBJ2-1, with D possibly matching TRBD1 (6 bases). Germline lookup yields CDR1 MNHEY and CDR2 SMNVEV (reference sequence). This CDR3 is built from 14 residues. The V gene lost 4 bases and the J gene lost 10 bases, with 17 bases spanning the gap. This CDR3 reads CASSSGSGGYEQFF. The CDR3 DNA reads as TGTGCCAGCAGTTCCGGGTCTGGGGGCTACGAGCAGTTCTTC.

As to this clonotype: A much larger clone differs from this one at a single base, so this may be a read error. The chain couples TRBV7-2 to TRBJ1-2; D is undetermined. In germline, CDR1 is SGHTA, CDR2 FQGNSA. The CDR3 covers 13 residues. The CDR3 region is CASSVAWDYGYTF. Written as DNA, the CDR3 is TGTGCCAGCAGCGTAGCCTGGGACTATGGCTACACCTTC.

V and J are TRBV29-1 and TRBJ2-3, with 12 positions matching TRBD2. V shed 2 bases, J shed 5 bases, and the junction held 8 bases outside the gene matches. CDR1 is SQVTM, CDR2 ANQGSEA, per germline. This CDR3 comprises 16 residues. In nucleotides, the CDR3 is TGCAGCGTTGAAAGGCTAGCGGGAGGGCCCGGAGATACGCAGTATTTT. Its protein is CSVERLAGGPGDTQYF.

This clonotype has a handful of counts. V is TRBV12-3 or TRBV12-4 and J is TRBJ2-3; maybe TRBD1 (5 bases). Trimming shortened V by 4 bases and J by 3 bases, and 8 bases separated the two germline ends. The CDR3 sequence is 13 residues long. The CDR3 bases are TGTGCCAGCAGTTCACAGGTGACAGATACGCAGTATTTT. Amino acid sequence: CASSSQVTDTQYF.

The chain uses TRBV27 and TRBJ2-5; tentatively, D is TRBD1 or TRBD2 (5 bases each). The J call may be wrong; the DNA end is better matched by TRBJ2-7. The CDR3 is made up of 18 amino acids. The germline gives CDR1 MNHEY, CDR2 SMNVEV (reference sequence). This chain's CDR3 is CASSFSSSGRARVSEQYF. CDR3 nucleotide sequence: TGTGCCAGCAGTTTTTCTAGTTCGGGGCGGGCTCGGGTGTCCGAGCAGTACTTC.

In DNA, the CDR3 is TGTGCCACCAGTGACACGGGGGGAAGCGGAGGAAGGTATGAGCAGTTCTTC. It is translated as CATSDTGGSGGRYEQFF. V gene TRBV24-1 combines with J gene TRBJ2-1, with 7 bases lining up with TRBD2. CDR3 length: 17 amino acids. V was clipped by 4 bases and J by 8 bases; unmatched bases: 16. Germline lookup yields CDR1 KGHDR and CDR2 SFDVKD.

The chain couples TRBV5-1 to TRBJ1-2, with no clear D. The germline V gene has CDR1 SGHRS and CDR2 YFSETQ. V was clipped by 3 bases and J by 2 bases, with 8 bases between them. The length of the CDR3 is 13 residues. The CDR3 loop is CASSWGDNYGYTF. In DNA form, the CDR3 reads TGCGCCAGCAGCTGGGGAGACAACTATGGCTACACCTTC.

The chain links TRBV4-1 to TRBJ2-1; the D call may be TRBD1 or TRBD2 (5 bases each). The V gene lost 0 bases and the J gene lost 8 bases, with 17 bases spanning the gap. The length of the CDR3 is 16 residues. The germline V gene encodes CDR1 MGHRA and CDR2 YSYEKL. The chain's CDR3 is CASSQEDWTGAHEQFF. For the CDR3, the DNA is TGCGCCAGCAGCCAAGAGGACTGGACCGGGGCGCATGAGCAGTTCTTC.

This clonotype was recorded only once. V gene TRBV18 combines with J gene TRBJ1-4; TRBD1 agrees at 9 bases. From germline, CDR1 is KGHSH and CDR2 LQKENI. V lost 2 bases and J lost 11; bases outside the gene matches: 6. CDR3 length: 14 amino acids. In nucleotides, the CDR3 is TGTGCCAGCTCACCAAGCCCCGACAGGGGGAAACTGTTTTTT. This codes for CASSPSPDRGKLFF. Variable domain in full (rest from reference TRBV18 and TRBJ1-4): NAGVMQNPRHLVRRRGQEARLRCSPMKGHSHVYWYRQLPEEGLKFMVYLQKENIIDESGMPKERFSAEFPKEGPSILRIQQVVRGDSAAYFCASSPSPDRGKLFFGSGTQLSVL.